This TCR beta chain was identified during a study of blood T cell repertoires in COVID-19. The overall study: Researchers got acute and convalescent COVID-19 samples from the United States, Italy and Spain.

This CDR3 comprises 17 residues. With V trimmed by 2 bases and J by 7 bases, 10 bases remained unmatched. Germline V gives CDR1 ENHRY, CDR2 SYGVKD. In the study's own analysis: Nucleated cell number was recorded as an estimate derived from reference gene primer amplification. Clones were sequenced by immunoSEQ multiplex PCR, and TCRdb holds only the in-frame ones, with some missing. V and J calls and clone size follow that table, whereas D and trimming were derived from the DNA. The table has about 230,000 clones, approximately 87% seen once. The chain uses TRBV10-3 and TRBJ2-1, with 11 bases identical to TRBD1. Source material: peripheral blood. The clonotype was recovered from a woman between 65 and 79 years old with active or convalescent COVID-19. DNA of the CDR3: TGTGCCATCAGTGAGGCCGACGGGACAGGGGGTCGGAATGAGCAGTTCTTC. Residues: CAISEADGTGGRNEQFF.